Listed below are T cell receptor beta chains from one sample, sequenced in a study of blood T cell repertoires in COVID-19. Only in-frame clones appear in the TCRdb table, and some are missing; sequencing was by immunoSEQ multiplex PCR. The sample lists 97,000 or so clones, more than 75% occurring once. Sample: peripheral blood. These receptors all stem from a man aged 60 to 75 with active or convalescent COVID-19. The CDR3 runs from the conserved cysteine through the conserved F or W. The D gene is left open where the match is weak. Size values are once, few and many counts, or a class for expanded clones, and some rows have none.

CDR3nt: TGCGCCAGCAGCCAAGATGGGGCGGGAGGGTTCCAAGAGACCCAGTACTTC
CDR3aa: CASSQDGAGGFQETQYF
abundance: .
len: 17
v_gene: TRBV4-1
d_gene: TRBD2
j_gene: TRBJ2-5

CDR3nt: TGTGCCAGCAGTCGACAATCGAACACTGAAGCTTTCTTT
CDR3aa: CASSRQSNTEAFF
abundance: .
len: 13
v_gene: TRBV2
d_gene: .
j_gene: TRBJ1-1

CDR3nt: TGTGCCAGTAGTCTAAGACGGACACGAAGTCGTTTGGGCTACACCTTC
CDR3aa: CASSLRRTRSRLGYTF
abundance: once
len: 16
v_gene: TRBV19
d_gene: .
j_gene: TRBJ1-2

CDR3nt: TGCAGCGTTACCCTCGGACAGGGAGGAACTGAAGCTTTCTTT
CDR3aa: CSVTLGQGGTEAFF
abundance: few
len: 14
v_gene: TRBV29-1
d_gene: TRBD1
j_gene: TRBJ1-1

CDR3nt: TGCGCCAGCAGTGAGCGCACGACAGGGTGGGGATACAATGAGCAGTTCTTC
CDR3aa: CASSERTTGWGYNEQFF
abundance: .
len: 17
v_gene: TRBV10-1
d_gene: TRBD1
j_gene: TRBJ2-1

CDR3nt: TGCAGTGCTAGTGGCGGCCCCTCCTACGAGCAGTACTTC
CDR3aa: CSASGGPSYEQYF
abundance: .
len: 13
v_gene: TRBV20-1
d_gene: .
j_gene: TRBJ2-7

CDR3nt: TGTGCCAGCAGCCTCCAGGGGGCGAATGGCTACACCTTC
CDR3aa: CASSLQGANGYTF
abundance: .
len: 13
v_gene: TRBV2
d_gene: TRBD1
j_gene: TRBJ1-2

CDR3nt: TGTGCCAGCAGCGTAACTCCACTGGTCGGGGGCTACACCTTC
CDR3aa: CASSVTPLVGGYTF
abundance: few
len: 14
v_gene: TRBV11-2
d_gene: .
j_gene: TRBJ1-2

CDR3nt: TGCGCCAGCAGCTTATCGGGTCGCCAGGGGGATACGCAGTATTTT
CDR3aa: CASSLSGRQGDTQYF
abundance: .
len: 15
v_gene: TRBV5-1
d_gene: .
j_gene: TRBJ2-3

CDR3nt: TGTGCCAGCAGTTTGCAGGGTTATGAGCAGTTCTTC
CDR3aa: CASSLQGYEQFF
abundance: .
len: 12
v_gene: TRBV12-3/TRBV12-4
d_gene: .
j_gene: TRBJ2-1

CDR3nt: TGCGCCAGCAGCTTGAGAGAAGGGGGCACCGGGGAGCTGTTTTTT
CDR3aa: CASSLREGGTGELFF
abundance: once
len: 15
v_gene: TRBV5-1
d_gene: .
j_gene: TRBJ2-2

CDR3nt: TGTGCCAGCAGACTAGTGGTGAGAACTGAAGCTTTCTTT
CDR3aa: CASRLVVRTEAFF
abundance: .
len: 13
v_gene: TRBV7-9
d_gene: .
j_gene: TRBJ1-1

CDR3nt: TGTGCCAGCAGTCTGGACAGTTCCTATGGCTACACCTTC
CDR3aa: CASSLDSSYGYTF
abundance: .
len: 13
v_gene: TRBV5-4
d_gene: .
j_gene: TRBJ1-2

CDR3nt: TGTGCCAGCAGGGGGGGAGATCGTCCCAATCAGCCCCAGCATTTT
CDR3aa: CASRGGDRPNQPQHF
abundance: .
len: 15
v_gene: TRBV28
d_gene: .
j_gene: TRBJ1-5

CDR3nt: TGTGCCAGCAGTCCGGGACTAGCGGCTCCCTACGAGCAGTACTTC
CDR3aa: CASSPGLAAPYEQYF
abundance: .
len: 15
v_gene: TRBV28
d_gene: TRBD2
j_gene: TRBJ2-7

CDR3nt: TGCGCCAGCAGCTTAAGACAGGACGGTAACTCACCCCTCCACTTT
CDR3aa: CASSLRQDGNSPLHF
abundance: .
len: 15
v_gene: TRBV5-1
d_gene: .
j_gene: TRBJ1-6

CDR3nt: TGCGCCAGCAGCTTGGCCGTTCGGTCTGGGGCCAACGTCCTGACTTTC
CDR3aa: CASSLAVRSGANVLTF
abundance: .
len: 16
v_gene: TRBV5-1
d_gene: .
j_gene: TRBJ2-6

CDR3nt: TGTGCCAGCAGCCAGGGTCCGGGACAGGCGGTATATGGCTACACCTTC
CDR3aa: CASSQGPGQAVYGYTF
abundance: .
len: 16
v_gene: TRBV3-1/TRBV3-2
d_gene: TRBD1
j_gene: TRBJ1-2

CDR3nt: TGTGCCACCAGTGATTCACGGACAGGTCTCTCTGGAAACACCATATATTTT
CDR3aa: CATSDSRTGLSGNTIYF
abundance: few
len: 17
v_gene: TRBV24-1
d_gene: TRBD1
j_gene: TRBJ1-3

CDR3nt: TGTGCCAGCAGCTTAGGGACAAGTGAAAAACTGTTTTTT
CDR3aa: CASSLGTSEKLFF
abundance: .
len: 13
v_gene: TRBV5-4
d_gene: .
j_gene: TRBJ1-4

CDR3nt: TGTGCCACCAGTGATGGACTAGCGGGAGCAGATACGCAGTATTTT
CDR3aa: CATSDGLAGADTQYF
abundance: .
len: 15
v_gene: TRBV24-1
d_gene: TRBD2
j_gene: TRBJ2-3

CDR3nt: TGTGCCAGCAGTTTACCCACTAGCGGGGACTACGAGCAGTACTTC
CDR3aa: CASSLPTSGDYEQYF
abundance: once
len: 15
v_gene: TRBV28
d_gene: TRBD2
j_gene: TRBJ2-7

CDR3nt: TGTGCCAGCAGTTTAACGAGGGTAACTGAAGCTTTCTTT
CDR3aa: CASSLTRVTEAFF
abundance: .
len: 13
v_gene: TRBV27
d_gene: .
j_gene: TRBJ1-1

CDR3nt: TGTGCCAGCAGTTGGGACAGGGGTTACGAGCAGTACTTC
CDR3aa: CASSWDRGYEQYF
abundance: .
len: 13
v_gene: TRBV2
d_gene: TRBD1
j_gene: TRBJ2-7

CDR3nt: TGTGCCAGCAGTCCCCAGGGGGCTGGCTACACCTTC
CDR3aa: CASSPQGAGYTF
abundance: once
len: 12
v_gene: TRBV6-5
d_gene: TRBD1
j_gene: TRBJ1-2

CDR3nt: TGCGCCAGCAGCCAAGGAGATGCGAACACCGGGGAGCTGTTTTTT
CDR3aa: CASSQGDANTGELFF
abundance: .
len: 15
v_gene: TRBV4-3
d_gene: .
j_gene: TRBJ2-2

CDR3nt: TGTGCCAGCAGCCCCCGTACTAGCGGGAGGCTCCAGCAGTATTTT
CDR3aa: CASSPRTSGRLQQYF
abundance: few
len: 15
v_gene: TRBV5-4
d_gene: TRBD2
j_gene: TRBJ2-3

CDR3nt: TGTGCCTGGAGTAACTCGGGTCGGAGCGGGTTAACCCAGTACTTC
CDR3aa: CAWSNSGRSGLTQYF
abundance: .
len: 15
v_gene: TRBV30
d_gene: .
j_gene: TRBJ2-5

CDR3nt: TGTGCCAGCAGTGCGGGACAGGGGACCACTGAAGCTTTCTTT
CDR3aa: CASSAGQGTTEAFF
abundance: .
len: 14
v_gene: TRBV2
d_gene: TRBD1
j_gene: TRBJ1-1

CDR3nt: TGTGCCAGCAGGGAATACAGGGGGCCTAATTCACCCCTCCACTTT
CDR3aa: CASREYRGPNSPLHF
abundance: once
len: 15
v_gene: TRBV28
d_gene: TRBD1
j_gene: TRBJ1-6

CDR3nt: TGTGCCATCAGTGAGTTGGGGACTAGCGGGAGGTCGTACAATGAGCAGTTCTTC
CDR3aa: CAISELGTSGRSYNEQFF
abundance: .
len: 18
v_gene: TRBV10-3
d_gene: TRBD2
j_gene: TRBJ2-1

CDR3nt: TGTGCCAGCAGCCAAGTTCTAGGGAGAACAACCGGGGAGCTGTTTTTT
CDR3aa: CASSQVLGRTTGELFF
abundance: once
len: 16
v_gene: TRBV14
d_gene: .
j_gene: TRBJ2-2

CDR3nt: TGTGCCAGCAGCTTAGTCGGAGCCCAGATGGGTAATGAGCAGTTCTTC
CDR3aa: CASSLVGAQMGNEQFF
abundance: few
len: 16
v_gene: TRBV7-2
d_gene: .
j_gene: TRBJ2-1

CDR3nt: TGTGCCAGCAGTTTCTCCTCTGGGGCCAACGTCCTGACTTTC
CDR3aa: CASSFSSGANVLTF
abundance: .
len: 14
v_gene: TRBV27
d_gene: .
j_gene: TRBJ2-6

CDR3nt: TGTGCCAGCAGCTCACAGGGGAATAGCAATCAGCCCCAGCATTTT
CDR3aa: CASSSQGNSNQPQHF
abundance: .
len: 15
v_gene: TRBV7-8
d_gene: TRBD1
j_gene: TRBJ1-5

CDR3nt: TGTGCCAGCAGGCCCCCCAGCGGGGATACGCAGTATTTT
CDR3aa: CASRPPSGDTQYF
abundance: .
len: 13
v_gene: TRBV12-3/TRBV12-4
d_gene: .
j_gene: TRBJ2-3

CDR3nt: TGTGCCAGCAGCCAAGACGGACAGTATGGCTACACCTTC
CDR3aa: CASSQDGQYGYTF
abundance: .
len: 13
v_gene: TRBV4-2
d_gene: .
j_gene: TRBJ1-2

CDR3nt: TGTGCCAGCAGCCCGGGACAGTGGGCTAGCGGGAGCTACAATGAGCAGTTCTTC
CDR3aa: CASSPGQWASGSYNEQFF
abundance: .
len: 18
v_gene: TRBV28
d_gene: TRBD2
j_gene: TRBJ2-1

CDR3nt: TGTGCCAGCAGTCAAGGACTAGCGGGAGTCTCAGATACGCAGTATTTT
CDR3aa: CASSQGLAGVSDTQYF
abundance: once
len: 16
v_gene: TRBV4-2
d_gene: TRBD2
j_gene: TRBJ2-3

CDR3nt: TGTGCCAGCAGTTCACAGATGAGCTCCTATAATTCACCCCTCCACTTT
CDR3aa: CASSSQMSSYNSPLHF
abundance: .
len: 16
v_gene: TRBV6-6
d_gene: .
j_gene: TRBJ1-6

CDR3nt: TGCGCCAGCAGCTTGGGGGACAGGGTCATAGAGACCCAGTACTTC
CDR3aa: CASSLGDRVIETQYF
abundance: .
len: 15
v_gene: TRBV5-1
d_gene: TRBD1
j_gene: TRBJ2-5